This T cell receptor (beta chain) is drawn from a study of cytomegalovirus exposure and HLA in healthy donors. Study-wide findings and caveats: Later analysis placed DRB1 highest and HLA-C lowest in TCR association rates, which differed by HLA locus. Generally TCR sequences proved uncommon, though certain public TCRs appeared in numerous donors.

Details on this clone: The antigen remains undetermined.

Donors were ostensibly healthy at sampling, although undocumented immune exposures were probable. The CDR3 is 14 amino acids. Trimming pared 1 base from V and 2 bases from J, leaving 9 bases between. The germline V gene encodes CDR1 SGHVS and CDR2 FNYEAQ. The PCR ran on 60 Vbeta and 13 Jbeta primers. Sequencing was performed with immunoSEQ multiplex PCR; in TCRdb, only in-frame clones are kept and a portion is missing. The data contain approximately 100,000 clones, around 68% of them singletons. The sample was PBMCs. This sequence was found in a man aged 45-65 years in good health and CMV-seronegative. This chain links TRBV7-6 with TRBJ2-7; no clear D. The CDR3 nucleotides read TGTGCCAGCAGCTTAGGTTTTGGGCCCTACGAGCAGTACTTC. The encoded protein is CASSLGFGPYEQYF.